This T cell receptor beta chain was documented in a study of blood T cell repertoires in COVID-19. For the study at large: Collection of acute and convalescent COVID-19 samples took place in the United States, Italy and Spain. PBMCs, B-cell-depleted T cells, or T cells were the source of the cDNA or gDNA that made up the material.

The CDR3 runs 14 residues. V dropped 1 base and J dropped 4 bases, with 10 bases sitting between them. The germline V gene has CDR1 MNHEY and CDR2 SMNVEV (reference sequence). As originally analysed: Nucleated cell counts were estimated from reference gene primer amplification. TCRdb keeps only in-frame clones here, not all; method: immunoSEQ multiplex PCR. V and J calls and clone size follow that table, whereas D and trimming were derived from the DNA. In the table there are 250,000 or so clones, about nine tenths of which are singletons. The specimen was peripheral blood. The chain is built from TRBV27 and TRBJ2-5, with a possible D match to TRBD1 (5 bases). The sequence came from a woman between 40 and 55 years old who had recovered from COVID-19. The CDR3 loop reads CASSLLPGRETQYF. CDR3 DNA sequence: TGTGCCAGCAGTTTATTGCCAGGGCGAGAGACCCAGTACTTC.